One sample yielded the 26 T cell receptor beta chains listed below, sequenced in a study of blood T cells in healthy people across ages. PCR was performed a second time for about 6 to 11 cycles using a sample-barcoded 5' primer and a J-beta primer mix. A single record per CDR3 protein comes from TCRdb applying MiXCR to the 5' RACE reads. The sample includes around 1,000,000 distinct CDR3 sequences, around two fifths of them seen just once. The sample was blood. The receptors stem from a man younger than 35 in good health.

This clonotype came up a few times. This chain uses TRBV5-1 with TRBJ2-2; TRBD1 might be the D (6 bases). V was trimmed by 4 bases and J by 6 bases, leaving 13 bases between them. This CDR3 region has 14 residues. Germline loops: CDR1 SGHRS, CDR2 YFSETQ. CDR3 region: CASSPQGQAGELFF. DNA for the CDR3: TGCGCCAGCAGCCCCCAGGGGCAAGCCGGGGAGCTGTTTTTT.

The rearrangement links TRBV20-1 to TRBJ1-4; 7 nucleotides line up with TRBD1. The CDR3 is made up of 13 amino acids. The germline CDR1 and CDR2 sequences are DFQATT and SNEGSKA (reference sequence). The ends lost 5 bases at V and 6 bases at J; junction bases unmatched: 6. CDR3 nucleotide sequence: TGCAGTGCTCTCAAGGGGGCGCATGAAAAACTGTTTTTT. This translates into CSALKGAHEKLFF.

This clonotype has a handful of counts. The chain recombines TRBV6-5 with TRBJ2-2, with 7 bases identical to TRBD2. Trimming at V came to 7 bases and at J to 3 bases, leaving 8 bases not matched to a gene. The germline V gene has CDR1 MNHEY and CDR2 SVGAGI. CDR3 length equals 15 residues. CDR3 amino acids: CASNPGGTDTGELFF. Here the CDR3 DNA reads TGTGCCAGCAACCCCGGGGGGACCGACACCGGGGAGCTGTTTTTT.

Here the CDR3 reads CATSLDTSSYNEQYF. The DNA for the CDR3 is TGCGCCACCTCGTTGGACACCTCCTCCTACAATGAGCAGTACTTC. The chain couples TRBV5-1 to TRBJ2-7, with D possibly being TRBD1 (5 bases). V lost 9 bases and J lost 7, with 26 bases in between. The V gene's germline CDR1 is SGHRS and CDR2 YFSETQ. This CDR3 is built from 15 residues. Supplemented by reference TRBV5-1 and TRBJ2-7, the full variable domain reads KAGVTQTPRYLIKTRGQQVTLSCSPISGHRSVSWYQQTPGQGLQFLFEYFSETQRNKGNFPGRFSGRQFSNSRSEMNVSTLELGDSALYLCATSLDTSSYNEQYFGPGTRLTVT.

This clonotype was found once. The CDR3 loop is CASSYSFLAGQGADTQYF. The CDR3 nucleotides are TGTGCCAGCAGTTACTCCTTCCTCGCGGGACAGGGGGCAGATACGCAGTATTTT. The chain recombines TRBV6-5 with TRBJ2-3; TRBD1 matches 11 bases. Germline CDR1 reads MNHEY; CDR2 reads SVGAGI. V gave up 0 bases and J gave up 4 bases; unmatched junction bases: 9. The CDR3 runs to 18 residues.

CDR3 residues: CASSSGPGGSYEQYF. CDR3 DNA: TGCGCCAGCAGCTCGGGACCGGGCGGATCCTACGAGCAGTACTTC. This chain uses TRBV5-1 with TRBJ2-7; perhaps D is TRBD1 or TRBD2 (5 bases each). Germline lookup yields CDR1 SGHRS and CDR2 YFSETQ. This CDR3 comprises 15 residues. Trimming removed 3 bases at V and 1 base at J, with 14 bases between.

The chain is built from TRBV12-3 or TRBV12-4 and TRBJ2-1, with TRBD1 matching over 7 bases. CDR3 length: 15 residues. V lost 4 bases and J lost 1; bases outside the gene matches: 4. CDR3 nucleotide sequence: TGTGCCAGCAGTTCCTTGGGACAGTCCTACAATGAGCAGTTCTTC. This sequence encodes CASSSLGQSYNEQFF.

This clonotype turned up a few times. V gene TRBV20-1 combines with J gene TRBJ1-2; TRBD1 is a possible D gene (5 bases). The germline V gene has CDR1 DFQATT and CDR2 SNEGSKA (reference sequence). The CDR3 contains 12 residues. For the CDR3, the DNA is TGCGGGGGAGGGGATTCTAACTATGGCTACACCTTC. Its protein product is CGGGDSNYGYTF.

The CDR3: CASGTHRGSNQPQHF. The DNA for the CDR3 is TGTGCCAGCGGTACACACAGGGGAAGCAATCAGCCCCAGCATTTT. The chain employs TRBV6-6 and TRBJ1-5, with 7 bases aligning to TRBD1. The CDR3 has 15 residues. The germline CDR1 and CDR2 sequences are MNHNY and SVGAGI (reference sequence). The trim removed 8 bases at V and 1 base at J, leaving 8 bases unmatched.

This chain connects TRBV6-1 to TRBJ2-7; the D is unclear. Trimming took 1 base from V and 0 from J, leaving 4 bases between them. CDR1 MNHNS and CDR2 SASEGT come from the germline V gene. This CDR3 spans 13 amino acids. The CDR3 nucleotides are TGTGCCAGCAGTGAAGACTACTCCTACGAGCAGTACTTC. This gives the protein CASSEDYSYEQYF.

The rearrangement joins TRBV7-9 to TRBJ2-3, with 7 bases aligning to TRBD1. The V and J ends lost 4 bases and 6 bases, in that order; junction bases with no gene match: 7. The CDR3 runs 14 residues. Germline CDR1 is SEHNR and CDR2 is FQNEAQ (reference sequence). The CDR3 loop is CASSSLQGRDTQYF. As DNA, the CDR3 is TGTGCCAGCAGCTCATTACAGGGGCGGGATACGCAGTATTTT.

The rearrangement joins TRBV2 to TRBJ2-1; D ambiguous. The CDR3 is 16 amino acids. The ends were cut back, 7 bases at V and 2 bases at J, with 18 bases in the middle. The germline gives CDR1 SNHLY, CDR2 FYNNEI. CDR3 sequence reads: CASTDPDLKAYNEQFF. The CDR3 nucleotides are TGTGCCAGCACCGATCCGGATCTAAAGGCCTACAATGAGCAGTTCTTC.

This clonotype was counted a few times. The chain combines TRBV4-2 with TRBJ1-4; no definite D call. The CDR3 is 16 residues long. V was trimmed by 0 bases and J by 1 base, leaving 9 bases between them. Germline CDR1 LGHNA, CDR2 YNFKEQ. The CDR3 loop reads CASSQDSTGTNEKLFF. The CDR3 nucleotides are TGTGCCAGCAGCCAAGATTCGACGGGAACTAATGAAAAACTGTTTTTT.

The chain links TRBV24-1 to TRBJ2-3, with D perhaps TRBD1 or TRBD2 (5 bases each). The V and J ends lost 3 bases and 0 bases respectively, with 9 bases between them. The CDR3 is made up of 15 amino acids. In germline, CDR1 is KGHDR, CDR2 SFDVKD. For the CDR3, the DNA is TGTGCCACCAGTGATACGGGGCGAAGCACAGATACGCAGTATTTT. Its translation is CATSDTGRSTDTQYF.

This clonotype was detected only a few times. This chain joins TRBV5-6 and TRBJ1-2, with TRBD1 matching over 12 bases. The CDR3 contains 15 residues. The junction had 4 bases not matched to a gene; V was cut back by 2 bases and J by 5 bases. The germline CDR1 and CDR2 sequences are SGHDT and YYEEEE. The CDR3 sequence: CASSFRDRGLYGYTF. In DNA, the CDR3 is TGTGCCAGCAGCTTCCGGGACAGGGGGCTGTATGGCTACACCTTC.

The genes are TRBV9 and TRBJ1-6; no clear D. There are 13 residues in the CDR3. V was pared by 0 bases and J by 9 bases, with 7 bases between. Germline V gene lookup returns CDR1 SGDLS and CDR2 YYNGEE. CDR3 sequence (DNA): TGTGCCAGCAGCGTAGGGGAAGTTTCACCCCTCCACTTT. The encoded protein is CASSVGEVSPLHF.

This clonotype has a handful of counts. The chain uses TRBV20-1 and TRBJ1-2, with 7 bases identical to TRBD1. The J segment lost 4 bases and the V segment lost 3 bases, leaving 14 bases of the junction unmatched. This CDR3 comprises 16 residues. CDR1 is DFQATT, CDR2 SNEGSKA, per germline (reference sequence). The CDR3 sequence: CSARATSGGTVYGYTF. CDR3 DNA: TGCAGTGCTAGGGCGACTTCAGGGGGAACCGTCTATGGCTACACCTTC.

The rearrangement links TRBV5-5 to TRBJ1-4; D unresolved. V lost 4 bases, J lost 6 bases, and 10 bases lay in between. Germline-derived CDR1 and CDR2 are SGHKS and YYEKEE (reference sequence). The CDR3 length is 13 residues. This chain's CDR3 is CASSPETYEKLFF. CDR3 coding DNA: TGTGCCAGCAGCCCCGAAACCTATGAAAAACTGTTTTTT. Complete variable domain (other parts from reference TRBV5-5 and TRBJ1-4): DAGVTQSPTHLIKTRGQQVTLRCSPISGHKSVSWYQQVLGQGPQFIFQYYEKEERGRGNFPDRFSARQFPNYSSELNVNALLLGDSALYLCASSPETYEKLFFGSGTQLSVL.

V and J are TRBV7-9 and TRBJ1-2, with D possibly matching TRBD1 (5 bases). Germline V gives CDR1 SEHNR, CDR2 FQNEAQ (reference sequence). V was shortened by 0 bases and J by 7 bases, with 9 bases between the two germline ends. The CDR3 sequence is 13 residues long. CDR3 nucleotide sequence: TGTGCCAGCAGCTTAGCGGGGGAAGTTGGCTACACCTTC. Protein product: CASSLAGEVGYTF.

This clonotype was seen a handful of times. The chain's CDR3 is CASSYRRYSTNEKLFF. In DNA, the CDR3 is TGTGCCAGCAGTTACAGGAGATACTCAACTAATGAAAAACTGTTTTTT. V and J are TRBV6-2 or TRBV6-3 and TRBJ1-4, with no clear D. The germline gives CDR1 MNHEY, CDR2 SVGEGT. V gave up 2 bases and J gave up 0 bases, with 10 bases separating them. This CDR3 region has 16 residues.

The chain couples TRBV27 to TRBJ2-2, with D perhaps being TRBD1 or TRBD2 (5 bases each). CDR1 and CDR2 (germline): MNHEY, SMNVEV (reference sequence). The CDR3 sequence is 12 residues long. With 6 bases removed from V and 13 bases from J, the gap between germline ends came to 15 bases. The DNA for the CDR3 is TGTGCCAGCAGAACGGGGATGGGACGGCTGTTTTTT. Its translation is CASRTGMGRLFF.

The chain uses TRBV4-1 and TRBJ2-1; a weak D match, TRBD1 (5 bases). Trimming removed 0 bases at V and 6 bases at J, with 15 bases between. Germline V gene data show CDR1 as MGHRA and CDR2 as YSYEKL. This CDR3 spans 16 amino acids. The CDR3 is CASSQDHRRQLNEQFF. The CDR3 DNA reads TGCGCCAGCAGCCAAGATCACCGTAGACAGCTCAATGAGCAGTTCTTC.

This clonotype has only a few counts. V is TRBV7-2 and J is TRBJ1-1, with no clear D. V lost 2 bases and J 0 bases, leaving 13 bases between the germline ends. Per germline, CDR1 SGHTA and CDR2 FQGNSA. The CDR3 has 16 residues. The CDR3 nucleotides are TGTGCCAGCAGCTTAATGGCGATGGGGTTGAACACTGAAGCTTTCTTT. It encodes CASSLMAMGLNTEAFF.

This clonotype was seen a handful of times. V usage is TRBV5-1 and J usage is TRBJ1-4, with TRBD1 matching over 10 bases. The V segment lost 4 bases and the J segment 2 bases; nucleotides outside the gene matches: 8. The CDR3 consists of 17 residues. From germline, CDR1 is SGHRS and CDR2 YFSETQ. Written as DNA, the CDR3 is TGCGCCAGCAGCATCGGGACAGGGGAGGTCACTAATGAAAAACTGTTTTTT. Translation gives CASSIGTGEVTNEKLFF.

The V gene is TRBV6-2 or TRBV6-3, the J gene TRBJ2-5; either TRBD1 or TRBD2 may fit D (5 bases each). The J call is uncertain, as TRBJ2-7 better fits the DNA end. CDR3 length equals 14 residues. The germline gives CDR1 MNHEY, CDR2 SVGEGT. The CDR3 nucleotides are TGTGCCAGCAGTATTAGGGACGGAACCTACGAGCAGTACTTC. Its translation is CASSIRDGTYEQYF.

The gene calls are TRBV12-3 or TRBV12-4 and TRBJ2-3; perhaps TRBD1 as D (6 bases). V lost 1 base, J lost 5 bases, and 16 bases lay in between. The CDR3 covers 16 residues. Written as DNA, the CDR3 is TGTGCCAGCAGTTTAGGAGGGGGAGCGCGGAGAGATACGCAGTATTTT. It codes for CASSLGGGARRDTQYF.